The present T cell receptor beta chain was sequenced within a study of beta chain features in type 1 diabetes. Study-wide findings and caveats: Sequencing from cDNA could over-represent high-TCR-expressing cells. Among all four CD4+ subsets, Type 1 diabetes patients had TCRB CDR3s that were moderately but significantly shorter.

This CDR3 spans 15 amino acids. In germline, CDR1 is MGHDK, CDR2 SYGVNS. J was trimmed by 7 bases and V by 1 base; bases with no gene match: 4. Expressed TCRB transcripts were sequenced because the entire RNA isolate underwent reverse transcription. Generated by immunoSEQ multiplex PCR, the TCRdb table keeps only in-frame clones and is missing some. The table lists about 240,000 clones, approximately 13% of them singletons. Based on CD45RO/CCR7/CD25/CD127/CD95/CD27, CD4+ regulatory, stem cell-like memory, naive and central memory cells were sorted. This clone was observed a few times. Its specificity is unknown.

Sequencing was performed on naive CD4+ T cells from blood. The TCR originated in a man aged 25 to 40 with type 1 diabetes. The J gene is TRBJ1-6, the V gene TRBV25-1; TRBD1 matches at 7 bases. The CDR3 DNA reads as TGTGCCAGCAGTGAATCCGACAGGGTAAATTCACCCCTCCACTTT. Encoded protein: CASSESDRVNSPLHF. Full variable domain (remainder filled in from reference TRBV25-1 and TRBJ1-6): EADIYQTPRYLVIGTGKKITLECSQTMGHDKMYWYQQDPGMELHLIHYSYGVNSTEKGDLSSESTVSRIRTEHFPLTLESARPSHTSQYLCASSESDRVNSPLHFGNGTRLTVT.